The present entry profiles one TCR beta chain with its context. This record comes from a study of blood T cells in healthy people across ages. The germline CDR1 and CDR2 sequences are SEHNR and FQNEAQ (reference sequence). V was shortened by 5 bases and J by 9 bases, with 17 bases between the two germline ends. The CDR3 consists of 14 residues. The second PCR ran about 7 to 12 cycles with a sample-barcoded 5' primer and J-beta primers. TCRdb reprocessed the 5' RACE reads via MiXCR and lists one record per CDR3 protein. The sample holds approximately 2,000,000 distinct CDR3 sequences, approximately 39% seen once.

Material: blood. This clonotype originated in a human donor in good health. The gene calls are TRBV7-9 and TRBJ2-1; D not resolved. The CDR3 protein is CASSPNERVGEQFF. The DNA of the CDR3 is TGTGCCAGCAGCCCTAATGAAAGGGTGGGTGAGCAGTTCTTC.